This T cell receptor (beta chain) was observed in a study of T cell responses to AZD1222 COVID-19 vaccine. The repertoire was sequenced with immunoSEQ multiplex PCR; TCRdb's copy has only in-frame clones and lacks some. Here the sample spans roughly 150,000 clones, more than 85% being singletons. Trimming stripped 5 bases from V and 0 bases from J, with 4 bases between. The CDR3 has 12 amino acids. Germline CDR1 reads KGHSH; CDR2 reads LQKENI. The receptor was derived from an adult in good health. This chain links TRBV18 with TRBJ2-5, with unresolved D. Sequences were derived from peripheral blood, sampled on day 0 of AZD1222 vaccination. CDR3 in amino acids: CASSTDQETQYF. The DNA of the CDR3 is TGTGCCAGCTCAACCGACCAAGAGACCCAGTACTTC.